Listed below are T cell receptor beta chains from one sample, sequenced in a study of human CD8 memory T cell subsets. TCRdb processed the 5' RACE reads again and assigns one entry to each CDR3 protein, with no DNA. The sample holds about 5,800 distinct CDR3 sequences. Sequenced material: CD8+ T cells from PBMCs. The receptors come from a human donor in good health. Both conserved end residues are part of each CDR3. Clone sizes are given selectively: once, few, many, or a class where the clone is expanded.

J	size	V	CDR3
TRBJ1-4	NA	TRBV9	CASSVGGFREKLFF
TRBJ1-1	NA	TRBV13	CASSFGGQGTLNTEAFF
TRBJ2-1	NA	TRBV9	CASSVAAGGDEQFF
TRBJ1-5	NA	TRBV6-4	CASSDSHYSNQPQHF
TRBJ1-2	medium-sized	TRBV12-3/TRBV12-4	CASSLSVYYGYTF
TRBJ2-7	medium-sized	TRBV7-2	CASSLGQLYEQYF
TRBJ2-2	NA	TRBV7-2	CASSPGGRATGELFF
TRBJ1-1	NA	TRBV19	CASSLNDRVGTEAFF
TRBJ2-1	NA	TRBV5-5	CASSPTSGGAGEQFF
TRBJ2-5	NA	TRBV7-9	CASRQGDQETQYF
TRBJ2-7	NA	TRBV28	CASSFSGRGPYEQYF
TRBJ2-1	NA	TRBV11-2	CASSLGFAGLRGNEQFF
TRBJ2-3	large	TRBV28	CASTELGNTDTQYF
TRBJ2-1	NA	TRBV20-1	CSASWLAGGGGYNEQFF
TRBJ2-1	NA	TRBV5-4	CASSVSGTGEQFF
TRBJ2-2	medium-sized	TRBV29-1	CSVVQGETGELFF
TRBJ1-1	NA	TRBV5-4	CASSLGLAEAFF
TRBJ2-7	NA	TRBV5-6	CASRGDGSYEQYF
TRBJ1-1	hyperexpanded	TRBV7-9	CASSLVQGGTEAFF
TRBJ1-2	NA	TRBV5-4	CASSYQGTSPNYGYTF
TRBJ2-1	NA	TRBV28	CASSTPTTRSYNEQFF
TRBJ1-2	NA	TRBV4-1	CASNSLGGRNGYTF
TRBJ2-2	NA	TRBV7-6	CASSLVSLTGELFF
TRBJ2-6	NA	TRBV7-9	CASQPATGANVLTF
TRBJ1-5	NA	TRBV7-2	CASSPWGGNQPQHF
TRBJ1-6	NA	TRBV20-1	CSARDGGLYNSPLHF
TRBJ1-2	medium-sized	TRBV20-1	CSARDKKTGANYGYTF
TRBJ2-1	NA	TRBV5-1	CASSPRTLSSYNEQFF
TRBJ2-1	large	TRBV29-1	CSVEGEFGSYNEQFF
TRBJ2-3	NA	TRBV27	CASGWDGRTDTQYF
TRBJ2-5	NA	TRBV12-3/TRBV12-4	CASSRGRGQETQYF
TRBJ2-3	NA	TRBV4-3	CASSQDPAGVQTSTDTQYF
TRBJ1-5	large	TRBV6-6	CASSHLLNQPQHF
TRBJ2-3	NA	TRBV25-1	CASSGGLDTDTQYF
TRBJ1-3	NA	TRBV27	CASSLARGSGNTIYF
TRBJ1-1	NA	TRBV9	CASSPRGGSDTEAFF
TRBJ2-3	medium-sized	TRBV7-6	CASSPLLSGGTDTQYF
TRBJ1-3	medium-sized	TRBV13	CATDFGRSGNTIYF
TRBJ1-1	NA	TRBV7-9	CASSLDGFGTEAFF
TRBJ2-1	NA	TRBV7-9	CAGTGTGNNEQFF
TRBJ2-1	large	TRBV20-1	CSARVLAGDPREQFF
TRBJ1-6	NA	TRBV14	CASSQSYPGTSRKRPYNSPLHF
TRBJ2-7	NA	TRBV7-8	CASSLEQGYYEQYF
TRBJ2-5	NA	TRBV4-1	CASSPSPGQGETQYF
TRBJ1-1	NA	TRBV19	CASSWDGRTEAFF
TRBJ1-1	NA	TRBV12-3/TRBV12-4	CASSSGHAEAFF
TRBJ2-2	NA	TRBV25-1	CASSEGGRRAGELFF
TRBJ2-4	medium-sized	TRBV7-9	CASSSGYIQYF
TRBJ2-5	medium-sized	TRBV6-2/TRBV6-3	CASSPTSWTQYF
TRBJ2-7	NA	TRBV28	CASSFGPSSYEQYF
TRBJ2-7	NA	TRBV13	CASSFGRGGGEQYF